These T cell receptor beta chains were read from a single sample in a study of CD8 T cells in Susac syndrome. TCRdb re-called the immunoSEQ multiplex PCR reads with MiXCR, one entry per CDR3 protein. The profile shows some 110,000 distinct CDR3 sequences, over 85% of them singletons. The source material was CD8+ T cells from PBMCs. These receptors were obtained from a human donor with multiple sclerosis. Each CDR3 is given without its conserved first and last residue. The order of the fields is CDR3 protein, J gene, clone size, V gene. Clone size is given for some rows only: seen once, a few or many times, or a class if the clone is expanded.

cdr3_aa: SARDWGNEQF; j_call: TRBJ2-1; clone_size: .; v_call: TRBV20-1
cdr3_aa: AVRQGSSNQPQH; j_call: TRBJ1-5; clone_size: .; v_call: TRBV6-5
cdr3_aa: SASDRALNTGELF; j_call: TRBJ2-2; clone_size: .; v_call: TRBV20-1
cdr3_aa: ASSPRLTSSYEQY; j_call: TRBJ2-7; clone_size: .; v_call: TRBV7-9
cdr3_aa: ASSLALPSYNEQF; j_call: TRBJ2-1; clone_size: .; v_call: TRBV11-2
cdr3_aa: SVHSGTQY; j_call: TRBJ2-5; clone_size: .; v_call: TRBV29-1
cdr3_aa: ASSPVPGRDYEQY; j_call: TRBJ2-7; clone_size: .; v_call: TRBV18
cdr3_aa: ASSLDGNTIY; j_call: TRBJ1-3; clone_size: .; v_call: TRBV5-6
cdr3_aa: ASRGHRGNTEAF; j_call: TRBJ1-1; clone_size: .; v_call: TRBV13
cdr3_aa: SARPRVSSYEQY; j_call: TRBJ2-7; clone_size: .; v_call: TRBV20-1
cdr3_aa: ASSYDSGLRQGARGYT; j_call: TRBJ1-2; clone_size: .; v_call: TRBV6-5
cdr3_aa: ASRPPRGSNTEAF; j_call: TRBJ1-1; clone_size: .; v_call: TRBV13
cdr3_aa: ASSQSDGSNQPQH; j_call: TRBJ1-5; clone_size: .; v_call: TRBV3-1
cdr3_aa: ASSLWPDTQY; j_call: TRBJ2-3; clone_size: .; v_call: TRBV7-3
cdr3_aa: ASSVVLGDGYGYT; j_call: TRBJ1-2; clone_size: once; v_call: TRBV9
cdr3_aa: ASRINRIQPQH; j_call: TRBJ1-5; clone_size: .; v_call: TRBV12-3/TRBV12-4
cdr3_aa: ASSLGYTDTQY; j_call: TRBJ2-3; clone_size: few; v_call: TRBV7-6
cdr3_aa: AIQGSNQPQH; j_call: TRBJ1-5; clone_size: .; v_call: TRBV24-1
cdr3_aa: ASSPGTGITEAF; j_call: TRBJ1-1; clone_size: .; v_call: TRBV27
cdr3_aa: ASSRIGTGYEKLF; j_call: TRBJ1-4; clone_size: .; v_call: TRBV4-1
cdr3_aa: ASSVGTGEKLF; j_call: TRBJ1-4; clone_size: .; v_call: TRBV2
cdr3_aa: ASSEAVRGTDTQY; j_call: TRBJ2-3; clone_size: once; v_call: TRBV6-1
cdr3_aa: ASSDGQGANNEQF; j_call: TRBJ2-1; clone_size: .; v_call: TRBV2
cdr3_aa: ASSFPGSPYNEQF; j_call: TRBJ2-1; clone_size: .; v_call: TRBV7-9
cdr3_aa: ASSEWAGDRFQPQH; j_call: TRBJ1-5; clone_size: once; v_call: TRBV6-1
cdr3_aa: ASSPQGGSYEQY; j_call: TRBJ2-7; clone_size: .; v_call: TRBV28
cdr3_aa: ASSISIGISDYGYT; j_call: TRBJ1-2; clone_size: .; v_call: TRBV19
cdr3_aa: ASTPSASVSSYNEQF; j_call: TRBJ2-1; clone_size: .; v_call: TRBV3-1
cdr3_aa: ASSPFGANTEAF; j_call: TRBJ1-1; clone_size: .; v_call: TRBV2
cdr3_aa: SATPTRDRDQPQH; j_call: TRBJ1-5; clone_size: .; v_call: TRBV20-1
cdr3_aa: SSVLGTSVDTQY; j_call: TRBJ2-3; clone_size: .; v_call: TRBV29-1
cdr3_aa: SVEGWYPSAGPYNEQF; j_call: TRBJ2-1; clone_size: once; v_call: TRBV29-1
cdr3_aa: ASSPIAGMGNEQF; j_call: TRBJ2-1; clone_size: .; v_call: TRBV7-2
cdr3_aa: ASSSTGGGNQPQH; j_call: TRBJ1-5; clone_size: .; v_call: TRBV28
cdr3_aa: AILAGVTDTQY; j_call: TRBJ2-3; clone_size: .; v_call: TRBV10-3